The 26 T cell receptor beta chains listed next were all sequenced from one sample in a study of cytomegalovirus exposure and HLA in healthy donors. TCRdb keeps only in-frame clones here, not all; method: immunoSEQ multiplex PCR. This table has 40,000 to 55,000 clones, about 90% appearing once. Sequencing was carried out using PBMCs. All receptors come from a woman in her 30s in good health and CMV-seronegative.

The DNA for the CDR3 is TGTGCCTGGAGAGGGGGCTTCTCTGGAAACACCATATATTTT. This codes for CAWRGGFSGNTIYF. The genes are TRBV30 and TRBJ1-3; 7 nucleotides match TRBD1. From germline, CDR1 is GTSNPN and CDR2 SVGIG (reference sequence). Trimming at V came to 3 bases and at J to 0 bases, leaving 2 bases not matched to a gene. This CDR3 spans 14 amino acids.

V usage is TRBV7-2 and J usage is TRBJ2-1, with D unclear. Between the trimmed V and J ends, which lost 3 bases and 8 bases, there was a span of 11 bases. This CDR3 is built from 13 residues. In germline, CDR1 is SGHTA, CDR2 FQGNSA. The CDR3 DNA is TGTGCCAGCAGCTTCCGGAGTTTCGATGAGCAGTTCTTC. Its protein is CASSFRSFDEQFF.

V usage is TRBV19 and J usage is TRBJ2-5; TRBD1 matches at 8 bases. CDR1 is LNHDA, CDR2 SQIVND, per germline (reference sequence). Trimming took 4 bases from V and 5 from J; bases not matched to a gene: 3. The CDR3 consists of 13 residues. The CDR3 region is CASSNRDRETQYF. CDR3 DNA sequence: TGTGCCAGTAGTAACCGGGACAGGGAGACCCAGTACTTC.

The chain joins TRBV6-5 to TRBJ1-5, with 7 bases aligning to TRBD1. V lost 6 bases to trimming and J lost 11 bases; unmatched junction nucleotides: 7. Germline V CDR1 and CDR2: MNHEY, SVGAGI. The CDR3 has 12 amino acids. The DNA for the CDR3 is TGTGCCAGCAGGTCCACAGGGGAAACCCAGCATTTT. Its translation: CASRSTGETQHF.

The genes are TRBV5-6 and TRBJ2-1; D gene ambiguous. The CDR3 has 13 residues. Trimming left V 5 bases short and J 2 bases short, with 8 bases between. Germline V gives CDR1 SGHDT, CDR2 YYEEEE. CDR3 protein: CASRQTPYNEQFF. CDR3 DNA sequence: TGTGCCAGCAGGCAGACACCCTACAATGAGCAGTTCTTC.

The chain couples TRBV7-3 to TRBJ2-2, with 7 bases lining up with TRBD1. This CDR3 spans 15 amino acids. Germline trimming cut 5 bases from V and 3 bases from J; bases unmatched to any gene: 6. The germline V gene has CDR1 SGHTA and CDR2 FQGTGA. CDR3 coding DNA: TGTGCCAGCAGCCCAACAGGGGTCCACACCGGGGAGCTGTTTTTT. The encoded protein is CASSPTGVHTGELFF.

The chain employs TRBV28 and TRBJ2-1; the D gene is possibly TRBD2 (5 bases). Germline V CDR1 and CDR2: MDHEN, SYDVKM. Trimming shortened V by 1 base and J by 0 bases, and 10 bases separated the two germline ends. The CDR3 consists of 16 residues. The CDR3 DNA is TGTGCCAGCAGTTTATCAGGTACTAGCTCCTACAATGAGCAGTTCTTC. It codes for CASSLSGTSSYNEQFF.

The chain employs TRBV4-1 and TRBJ2-3, with TRBD1 identical over 8 bases. This CDR3 has 16 amino acids. After removal of 1 base from V and 6 bases from J, the junction contained 9 bases not matched to a gene. Germline CDR1 is MGHRA and CDR2 is YSYEKL. CDR3 sequence: CASSQVGQGARDTQYF. CDR3 in DNA: TGCGCCAGCAGCCAAGTAGGGCAGGGGGCAAGGGATACGCAGTATTTT.

The chain has TRBV5-1 and TRBJ2-7, with 12 bases identical to TRBD1. The junction had 7 bases not matched to a gene; V was cut back by 2 bases and J by 4 bases. Germline V gene sequence: CDR1 SGHRS, CDR2 YFSETQ. CDR3 length equals 16 residues. The CDR3 DNA follows: TGCGCCAGCAGCTTAGGGGGACAGGGGGCTTGGTACGAGCAGTACTTC. Translation gives CASSLGGQGAWYEQYF.

This clone showed up just a few times. The rearrangement joins TRBV9 to TRBJ1-1; no clear D. Trimming removed 3 bases at V and 0 bases at J, with 6 bases between. Germline CDR1 reads SGDLS; CDR2 reads YYNGEE. The length of the CDR3 is 13 residues. The DNA of the CDR3 is TGTGCCAGCAGCGAGGAGATGAACACTGAAGCTTTCTTT. Its protein is CASSEEMNTEAFF.

This chain uses TRBV15 with TRBJ1-5; D ambiguous. The germline V gene encodes CDR1 LNHNV and CDR2 YYDKDF (reference sequence). V was cut by 1 base and J by 2 bases, with 9 bases left in between. CDR3 length: 15 amino acids. CDR3 loop: CATSRAGNGNQPQHF. Written as DNA, the CDR3 is TGTGCCACCAGCAGAGCGGGGAATGGCAATCAGCCCCAGCATTTT.

On this clone: One end of the junction does not line up with germline, which may come from a read error. CDR3 amino acids: CAGSFGGAMASTEAFF. The CDR3 nucleotides read TGTGCCGGCAGTTTCGGGGGGGCTATGGCGAGCACTGAAGCTTTCTTT. J is TRBJ1-1 and V is TRBV27; TRBD1 is a possible D gene (6 bases). The CDR3 consists of 16 residues. Germline CDR1 MNHEY, CDR2 SMNVEV (reference sequence).

The chain is built from TRBV27 and TRBJ1-1; TRBD1 aligns across 7 bases. Germline CDR1 MNHEY, CDR2 SMNVEV (reference sequence). Trimming took 5 bases from V and 5 from J; bases not matched to a gene: 11. The CDR3 is made up of 15 amino acids. CDR3 coding DNA: TGTGCCAGCAGTAACCCGACAGGGTCAAGGACTGAAGCTTTCTTT. Protein: CASSNPTGSRTEAFF.

The genes are TRBV28 and TRBJ1-2, with D possibly TRBD1 on 6 matching bases. Germline CDR1 reads MDHEN; CDR2 reads SYDVKM. This CDR3 contains 15 residues. V was shortened by 0 bases and J by 3 bases, with 11 bases between the two germline ends. Here the CDR3 reads CASSLWGASDYGYTF. CDR3 DNA: TGTGCCAGCAGTTTATGGGGGGCGTCGGACTATGGCTACACCTTC.

This chain uses TRBV18 with TRBJ1-1; D unresolved. Germline CDR1 is KGHSH and CDR2 is LQKENI. The CDR3 has 14 residues. Trimming shortened V by 0 bases and J by 3 bases, and 8 bases separated the two germline ends. CDR3 DNA sequence: TGTGCCAGCTCACCACCGCGCCTATACACTGAAGCTTTCTTT. Encoded protein: CASSPPRLYTEAFF.

This rearrangement joins TRBV2 to TRBJ2-1; the match to TRBD1 covers 7 bases. CDR1 is SNHLY, CDR2 FYNNEI, per germline. The J segment lost 7 bases and the V segment lost 7 bases, leaving 10 bases of the junction unmatched. This CDR3 has 14 residues. CDR3 region: CASTTGVSGNEQFF. CDR3 sequence (DNA): TGTGCCAGCACCACAGGGGTTTCGGGGAATGAGCAGTTCTTC.

This clone was detected once. The chain carries TRBV9 and TRBJ2-3; D possibly corresponds to TRBD2 (5 bases). Per germline, CDR1 SGDLS and CDR2 YYNGEE. The CDR3 spans 14 residues. With 1 base removed from V and 5 bases from J, the gap between germline ends came to 11 bases. In nucleotides, the CDR3 is TGTGCCAGCAGCGTATCCGGGATAGGAGATACGCAGTATTTT. Its translation is CASSVSGIGDTQYF. Full variable domain (rest looked up from reference TRBV9 and TRBJ2-3): DSGVTQTPKHLITATGQRVTLRCSPRSGDLSVYWYQQSLDQGLQFLIQYYNGEERAKGNILERFSAQQFPDLHSELNLSSLELGDSALYFCASSVSGIGDTQYFGPGTRLTVL.

This chain uses TRBV7-2 with TRBJ2-3; 9 positions match TRBD2. The length of the CDR3 is 14 residues. V dropped 8 bases and J dropped 9; count of bases not matched to a gene: 12. Germline V gene data show CDR1 as SGHTA and CDR2 as FQGNSA. This CDR3 is CASSNLRGGGTQYF. The CDR3 region has the DNA TGTGCCAGCTCCAACCTGCGGGGGGGCGGAACGCAGTATTTT.

This chain links TRBV18 with TRBJ1-5; D not resolved. V shed 3 bases and J shed 3 bases, with 9 bases lying between them. The germline gives CDR1 KGHSH, CDR2 LQKENI. The length of the CDR3 is 14 residues. CDR3 loop: CASSPGGTNQPQHF. The CDR3 nucleotides are TGTGCCAGCTCACCGGGAGGAACCAATCAGCCCCAGCATTTT.

This sequence joins TRBV5-1 and TRBJ1-3; D may be TRBD1 (6 bases). Germline-derived CDR1 and CDR2 are SGHRS and YFSETQ. The V gene lost 4 bases and the J gene lost 0 bases, with 14 bases spanning the gap. This CDR3 has 16 residues. The CDR3 region has the DNA TGCGCCAGCAGCCCGGAACAGGGTGGCTCTGGAAACACCATATATTTT. Its translation: CASSPEQGGSGNTIYF.

This chain links TRBV6-6 with TRBJ1-1; D is undetermined. Germline V gene sequence: CDR1 MNHNY, CDR2 SVGAGI (reference sequence). The V end was cut by 8 bases, the J end by 4 bases, with 11 bases between. This CDR3 region has 12 residues. Here the CDR3 reads CASRPGSTEAFF. The CDR3 nucleotides are TGTGCCAGCCGACCGGGGTCCACTGAAGCTTTCTTT.

The V call is TRBV28, the J call TRBJ1-3; 7 bases match TRBD1. Losses at the gene ends were 2 bases for V and 6 bases for J; bases not matched to a gene: 10. The CDR3 is 16 amino acids. Germline V CDR1 and CDR2: MDHEN, SYDVKM. CDR3 protein: CASSLERGRIPNTIYF. CDR3 coding DNA: TGTGCCAGCAGTTTAGAGAGGGGGCGAATCCCAAACACCATATATTTT.

The rearrangement uses TRBV10-3 and TRBJ1-5, with D perhaps TRBD1 (5 bases). The V end was cut by 0 bases, the J end by 7 bases, with 16 bases between. Germline V lookup: CDR1 ENHRY, CDR2 SYGVKD. This CDR3 has 16 amino acids. CDR3 in amino acids: CAISESIGGSGQPQHF. The CDR3 nucleotides read TGTGCCATCAGTGAGTCGATTGGGGGTAGCGGCCAGCCCCAGCATTTT.

The chain couples TRBV11-2 to TRBJ1-2; D call uncertain. The CDR3 consists of 17 residues. V was trimmed by 5 bases and J by 4 bases, leaving 23 bases between them. Germline V gene lookup returns CDR1 SGHAT and CDR2 FQNNGV. Here the CDR3 DNA reads TGTGCCAGCAGCCCCCCTTTGCGTAGGTCGCTAGCCTATGGCTACACCTTC. It encodes CASSPPLRRSLAYGYTF.

CDR3 nucleotides: TGTGCCAGCAGTCCCCGACTAGCGGGAGTGGGGGAGCAGTTCTTC. Translated: CASSPRLAGVGEQFF. The chain is built from TRBV2 and TRBJ2-1; 12 nucleotides match TRBD2. Germline V CDR1 and CDR2: SNHLY, FYNNEI. The CDR3 is 15 residues long. Trimming cost V 5 bases and J 10 bases; bases outside gene matches: 9.

The gene calls are TRBV9 and TRBJ2-2; maybe TRBD2 (6 bases). The V and J ends lost 3 bases and 0 bases respectively, with 9 bases between them. The CDR3 extends over 15 amino acids. Germline V lookup: CDR1 SGDLS, CDR2 YYNGEE. The CDR3 reads CASSGIAANTGELFF. For the CDR3, the DNA is TGTGCCAGCAGCGGGATAGCGGCGAACACCGGGGAGCTGTTTTTT.